This T cell receptor beta chain was observed in a study of blood T cells in healthy people across ages. Study-wide results and limits: Possibly confounding the expanded clonotype changes was the fact that donor CMV status was unknown.

The CDR3 is 16 residues long. J lost 6 bases, V lost 2 bases, and 10 bases had no gene match. Germline loops: CDR1 SGDLS, CDR2 YYNGEE. It was approximately 10 milliliters of peripheral blood that were drawn from each donor. Researchers report isolating at least 7 million PBMCs per sample. Worth noting for this clonotype: The target antigen is unknown.

A second about 6 to 12 cycle PCR used barcoded and J-beta primers. TCRdb itself ran the 5' RACE reads through MiXCR, one entry per CDR3 protein. The sample lists some 1.6 million distinct CDR3 sequences, 30% to 35% occurring once. The sequencing input was blood. The chain joins TRBV9 to TRBJ2-5, with 10 bases aligning to TRBD2. This receptor was identified in a woman aged 25 to 39 in good health. The chain's CDR3 is CASSVSRSAGGKTQYF. As DNA, the CDR3 is TGTGCCAGCAGCGTGAGTCGATCAGCGGGAGGGAAGACCCAGTACTTC.